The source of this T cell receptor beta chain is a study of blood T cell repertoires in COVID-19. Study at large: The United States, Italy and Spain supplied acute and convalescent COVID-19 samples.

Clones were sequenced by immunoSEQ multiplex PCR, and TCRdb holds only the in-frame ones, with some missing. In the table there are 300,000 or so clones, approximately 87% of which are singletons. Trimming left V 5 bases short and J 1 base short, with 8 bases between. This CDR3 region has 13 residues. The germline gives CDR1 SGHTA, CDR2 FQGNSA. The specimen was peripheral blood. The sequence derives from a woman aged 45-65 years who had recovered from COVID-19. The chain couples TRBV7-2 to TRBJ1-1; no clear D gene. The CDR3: CASSNRQNTEAFF. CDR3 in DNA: TGTGCCAGCAGCAACAGACAGAACACTGAAGCTTTCTTT.